Below, 5 T cell receptor beta chains from the same sample are listed, as sequenced in a study of shared clonotypes between healthy human individuals (dated by TCRdb to about 2020). Library creation used the immunoSEQ multiplex PCR assay. Sourced from immuneACCESS, this table was stored by TCRdb with only in-frame sequences that have V and J called. A share of the clones is absent; for the studies checked, an unresolved V gene accounts for under half, and the remainder has no known explanation. This sample comprises approximately 2.4 million clones, around 95% of them detected only once. Clones ranked in the top ten supply around 0.13% of the sample. Sequenced: naive CD4+ T cells sorted from blood. The intended sense of this specimen's cell subset or site label: CD45RA+ positively selected. The origin of the receptors is a man younger than 35 in good health.

The chain joins TRBV9 to TRBJ2-5, with TRBD2 identical over 10 bases. The length of the CDR3 is 17 residues. The V gene's germline CDR1 is SGDLS and CDR2 YYNGEE. V was pared by 4 bases and J by 5 bases, with 14 bases of the junction left unmatched. The CDR3 reads CASSTLGASGSKETQYF. The CDR3 coding sequence is TGTGCCAGCAGCACACTAGGGGCTAGCGGGAGTAAGGAGACCCAGTACTTC. Looking up the rest from reference TRBV9 and TRBJ2-5 gives the full variable domain: DSGVTQTPKHLITATGQRVTLRCSPRSGDLSVYWYQQSLDQGLQFLIQYYNGEERAKGNILERFSAQQFPDLHSELNLSSLELGDSALYFCASSTLGASGSKETQYFGPGTRLLVL.

The rearrangement uses TRBV5-1 and TRBJ1-4; 7 nucleotides agree with TRBD1. J was trimmed by 0 bases and V by 4 bases; bases with no gene match: 12. CDR3 length: 18 amino acids. Germline assignment: CDR1 SGHRS and CDR2 YFSETQ. The CDR3 region has the DNA TGCGCCAGCAGCACTGGGGGGACAGCCTCTGCAACTAATGAAAAACTGTTTTTT. This encodes CASSTGGTASATNEKLFF.

The V call is TRBV6-6, the J call TRBJ1-6; TRBD1 aligns across 8 bases. In germline, CDR1 is MNHNY, CDR2 SVGAGI (reference sequence). The CDR3 length is 14 residues. The V and J ends lost 6 bases and 7 bases, in that order; junction bases with no gene match: 5. The CDR3 bases are TGTGCCAGCAGCACAGGGGGTGGAAATTCACCCCTCCACTTT. This codes for CASSTGGGNSPLHF.

CDR3 residues: CASSILSPSSGTYEQYF. In nucleotides, the CDR3 is TGTGCCAGTAGTATCCTCTCCCCAAGCAGCGGAACCTACGAGCAGTACTTC. This chain connects TRBV19 to TRBJ2-7; weak D call: TRBD2 (5 bases). This CDR3 has 17 residues. V was clipped by 3 bases and J by 2 bases, with 20 bases between them. CDR1 and CDR2 from the germline V gene are LNHDA and SQIVND (reference sequence). Variable domain in full (rest from reference TRBV19 and TRBJ2-7): DGGITQSPKYLFRKEGQNVTLSCEQNLNHDAMYWYRQDPGQGLRLIYYSQIVNDFQKGDIAEGYSVSREKKESFPLTVTSAQKNPTAFYLCASSILSPSSGTYEQYFGPGTRLTVT.

The genes are TRBV27 and TRBJ2-3; TRBD1 is a possible D gene (9 bases). This CDR3 is built from 18 residues. The V end lost 7 bases, the J end lost 5 bases, and 28 bases lay between the germline ends. Germline V gene sequence: CDR1 MNHEY, CDR2 SMNVEV (reference sequence). The CDR3 sequence: CASTRDRVGWREVDTQYF. For the CDR3, the DNA is TGTGCCAGCACCCGGGACAGGGTGGGTTGGCGGGAGGTAGATACGCAGTATTTT.